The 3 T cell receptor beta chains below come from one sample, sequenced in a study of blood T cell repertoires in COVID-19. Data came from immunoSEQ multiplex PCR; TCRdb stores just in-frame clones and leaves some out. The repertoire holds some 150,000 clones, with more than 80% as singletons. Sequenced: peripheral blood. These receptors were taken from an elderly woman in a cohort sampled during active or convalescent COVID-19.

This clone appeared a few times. This CDR3 is CASSQVLRGAPGANVLTF. The CDR3 nucleotides are TGTGCCAGCAGCCAAGTTCTGCGGGGGGCCCCTGGGGCCAACGTCCTGACTTTC. The chain has TRBV3-1 (or the pseudogene TRBV3-2) and TRBJ2-6, with TRBD2 matching over 8 bases. There are 18 residues in the CDR3. With V trimmed by 1 base and J by 2 bases, 7 bases remained unmatched. In germline, CDR1 is LGHDT, CDR2 YNNKEL (reference sequence).

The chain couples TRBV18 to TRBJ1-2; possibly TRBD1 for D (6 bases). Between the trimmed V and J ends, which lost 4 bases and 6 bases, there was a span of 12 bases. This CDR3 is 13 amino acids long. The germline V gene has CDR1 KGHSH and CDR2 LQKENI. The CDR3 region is CASSRGGQDGYTF. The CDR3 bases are TGTGCCAGCTCACGAGGGGGTCAGGATGGCTACACCTTC. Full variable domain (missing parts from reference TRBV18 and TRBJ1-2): NAGVMQNPRHLVRRRGQEARLRCSPMKGHSHVYWYRQLPEEGLKFMVYLQKENIIDESGMPKERFSAEFPKEGPSILRIQQVVRGDSAAYFCASSRGGQDGYTFGSGTRLTVV.

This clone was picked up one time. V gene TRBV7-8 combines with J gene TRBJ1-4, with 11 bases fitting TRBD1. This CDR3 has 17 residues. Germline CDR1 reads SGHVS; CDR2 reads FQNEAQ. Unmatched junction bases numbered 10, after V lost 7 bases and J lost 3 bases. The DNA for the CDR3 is TGTGCCAGCAATCGAGGAGGACAGGGGGCGTCTAATGAAAAACTGTTTTTT. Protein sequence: CASNRGGQGASNEKLFF.